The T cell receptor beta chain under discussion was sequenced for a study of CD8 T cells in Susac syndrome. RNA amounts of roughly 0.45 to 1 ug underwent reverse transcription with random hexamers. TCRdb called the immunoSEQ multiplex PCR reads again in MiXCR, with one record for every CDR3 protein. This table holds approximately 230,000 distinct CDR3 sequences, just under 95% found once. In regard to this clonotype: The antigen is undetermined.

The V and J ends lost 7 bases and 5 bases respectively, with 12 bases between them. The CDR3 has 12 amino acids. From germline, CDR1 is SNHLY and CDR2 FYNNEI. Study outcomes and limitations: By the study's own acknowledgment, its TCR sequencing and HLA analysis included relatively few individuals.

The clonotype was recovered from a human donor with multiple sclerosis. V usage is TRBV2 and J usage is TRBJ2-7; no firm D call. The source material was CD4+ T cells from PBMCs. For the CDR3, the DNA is TGTGCCAGCACCTGGTATTCGGACGAGCAGTACGTC. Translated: CASTWYSDEQYV.